These 27 T cell receptor beta chains originate from one sample sequenced in a study of cytomegalovirus exposure and HLA in healthy donors. The PCR used 60 Vbeta and 13 Jbeta primers. TCRdb keeps only in-frame clones here, not all; method: immunoSEQ multiplex PCR. The sample has approximately 70,000 clones; about 70% are singletons. Sequenced sample: PBMCs. The receptor set was obtained from a middle-aged man in good health and CMV-seropositive.

The V call is TRBV28, the J call TRBJ1-4; 7 bases align to TRBD1. The CDR3 covers 18 residues. The germline V gene has CDR1 MDHEN and CDR2 SYDVKM. V was pared by 5 bases and J by 0 bases, with 12 bases of the junction left unmatched. CDR3 DNA sequence: TGTGCCAGCAGTCTGGACTCGACAGGGCTAGCAACTAATGAAAAACTGTTTTTT. Amino acid sequence: CASSLDSTGLATNEKLFF.

The rearrangement links TRBV27 to TRBJ2-7; TRBD1 might be the D (5 bases). CDR3 size: 15 residues. Germline-derived CDR1 and CDR2 are MNHEY and SMNVEV (reference sequence). The V end was cut by 7 bases, the J end by 0 bases, with 16 bases between. Here the CDR3 reads CASKVIGASSYEQYF. For the CDR3, the DNA is TGTGCCAGCAAGGTAATTGGGGCGAGCTCCTACGAGCAGTACTTC.

This rearrangement joins TRBV27 to TRBJ1-2; the D gene is possibly TRBD1 (6 bases). The CDR3 contains 15 residues. Germline V gene sequence: CDR1 MNHEY, CDR2 SMNVEV (reference sequence). Trimming took off 6 bases at V and 8 bases at J, with 22 bases between the two ends. The CDR3 sequence: CASRPGTSTRGGYTF. The CDR3 coding sequence is TGTGCCAGCAGACCCGGGACATCAACGAGGGGGGGCTACACCTTC.

V usage is TRBV5-1 and J usage is TRBJ1-6, with D possibly TRBD1 on 6 matching bases. The V end lost 3 bases, the J end lost 5 bases, and 12 bases lay between the germline ends. Per the germline V gene, CDR1 is SGHRS and CDR2 is YFSETQ. CDR3 length: 15 amino acids. CDR3 sequence: CASSYDGQNNSPLHF. CDR3 nucleotides: TGCGCCAGCAGCTATGATGGACAGAATAATTCACCCCTCCACTTT.

CDR3 sequence (DNA): TGTGCCAGCAGCTTAGTTCGAGGAAATCAGCCCCAGCATTTT. It specifies CASSLVRGNQPQHF. The rearrangement uses TRBV7-2 and TRBJ1-5; no reliable D call. CDR1 and CDR2 from the germline V gene are SGHTA and FQGNSA. Deletions cut 1 base from V and 4 bases from J, with 8 bases between. The CDR3 has 14 residues.

The chain recombines TRBV6-4 with TRBJ2-2, with D possibly matching TRBD2 (6 bases). CDR1 is MRHNA and CDR2 is SNTAGT in the germline V gene. CDR3 length: 13 amino acids. The germline V and J ends were trimmed by 2 bases and 6 bases, with 7 bases remaining between them. CDR3 nucleotide sequence: TGTGCCAGCAGTGACAGACTAGCCGGGGAGCTGTTTTTT. This translates into CASSDRLAGELFF.

CDR3 loop: CASSLAPGEIETQYF. As DNA, the CDR3 is TGTGCCAGCAGCTTAGCCCCAGGGGAAATAGAGACCCAGTACTTC. The rearrangement uses TRBV7-2 and TRBJ2-5; a possible D gene is TRBD1 (6 bases). This CDR3 contains 15 residues. Germline CDR1 reads SGHTA; CDR2 reads FQGNSA. Trimming took 0 bases from V and 4 from J, leaving 12 bases between them.

This clone has more than one count but fewer than ten. The chain joins TRBV6-1 to TRBJ2-4; the D gene is possibly TRBD1 (6 bases). Trimming removed 3 bases from V and 2 bases from J, with 11 bases in between. This CDR3 has 15 residues. Germline CDR1 is MNHNS and CDR2 is SASEGT. In DNA form, the CDR3 reads TGTGCCAGCAGTGAGGCCAGGGGAACCAAAAACATTCAGTACTTC. The encoded protein is CASSEARGTKNIQYF.

This chain joins TRBV28 and TRBJ2-2; 7 bases are shared with TRBD1. CDR1 and CDR2 from the germline V gene are MDHEN and SYDVKM. This CDR3 spans 14 amino acids. The trim removed 7 bases at V and 4 bases at J, leaving 6 bases unmatched. The CDR3 sequence is CASIPGQSTGELFF. CDR3 nucleotide sequence: TGTGCCAGCATCCCGGGACAGAGCACCGGGGAGCTGTTTTTT.

The chain recombines TRBV9 with TRBJ1-3, with D unclear. This CDR3 comprises 12 residues. Germline CDR1 and CDR2: SGDLS and YYNGEE. Trimming shortened V by 3 bases and J by 7 bases, and 8 bases separated the two germline ends. The CDR3 region is CASSGDWNTIYF. The CDR3 region has the DNA TGTGCCAGCAGCGGCGACTGGAACACCATATATTTT.

The rearrangement uses TRBV18 and TRBJ1-4; 8 bases match TRBD1. The ends lost 3 bases at V and 7 bases at J; junction bases unmatched: 7. This CDR3 region has 15 residues. CDR1 is KGHSH and CDR2 is LQKENI in the germline V gene. The CDR3 here is CASSPDRAGFEKLFF. The CDR3 DNA reads as TGTGCCAGCTCACCGGACAGGGCGGGATTTGAAAAACTGTTTTTT. Variable domain in full (rest from reference TRBV18 and TRBJ1-4): NAGVMQNPRHLVRRRGQEARLRCSPMKGHSHVYWYRQLPEEGLKFMVYLQKENIIDESGMPKERFSAEFPKEGPSILRIQQVVRGDSAAYFCASSPDRAGFEKLFFGSGTQLSVL.

The chain joins TRBV5-4 to TRBJ2-3; D gene ambiguous. Trimming took 4 bases from V and 0 from J, leaving 9 bases between them. Germline V CDR1 and CDR2: SGHNT, YYREEE (reference sequence). The CDR3 runs 14 residues. CDR3 sequence (DNA): TGTGCCAGCAGCCTAACCACTAGCACAGATACGCAGTATTTT. This codes for CASSLTTSTDTQYF. Looking up the rest from reference TRBV5-4 and TRBJ2-3 gives the full variable domain: ETGVTQSPTHLIKTRGQQVTLRCSSQSGHNTVSWYQQALGQGPQFIFQYYREEENGRGNFPPRFSGLQFPNYSSELNVNALELDDSALYLCASSLTTSTDTQYFGPGTRLTVL.

The chain's CDR3 is CASSQAGTSGSNEQFF. The CDR3 DNA is TGCGCCAGCAGCCAAGCCGGGACTAGCGGGAGCAATGAGCAGTTCTTC. This chain uses TRBV4-1 with TRBJ2-1; 14 bases agree with TRBD2. J lost 6 bases, V lost 1 base, and 2 bases had no gene match. Germline V CDR1 and CDR2: MGHRA, YSYEKL. The CDR3 sequence is 16 residues long.

This clone has only a few counts. The chain recombines TRBV29-1 with TRBJ1-5; weak D call: TRBD1 (6 bases). From germline, CDR1 is SQVTM and CDR2 ANQGSEA. The CDR3 spans 14 residues. V was clipped by 4 bases and J by 4 bases, with 14 bases between them. The CDR3 bases are TGCAGCGTTGGGGGGGGCCAGGGTAATCAGCCCCAGCATTTT. It specifies CSVGGGQGNQPQHF. Together with reference TRBV29-1 and TRBJ1-5, the CDR3 gives the full variable domain: SAVISQKPSRDICQRGTSLTIQCQVDSQVTMMFWYRQQPGQSLTLIATANQGSEATYESGFVIDKFPISRPNLTFSTLTVSNMSPEDSSIYLCSVGGGQGNQPQHFGDGTRLSIL.

This chain uses TRBV4-1 with TRBJ2-1; the match to TRBD2 covers 10 bases. The CDR3 loop spans 20 amino acids. In germline, CDR1 is MGHRA, CDR2 YSYEKL. V was pared by 1 base and J by 3 bases, with 15 bases of the junction left unmatched. CDR3 bases: TGCGCCAGCAGCCAAGTCTCCGGGACTAGCGCCTGGAGGGGCTACAATGAGCAGTTCTTC. Translation: CASSQVSGTSAWRGYNEQFF.

The chain combines TRBV16 with TRBJ1-1, with D possibly matching TRBD1 (6 bases). Looked up from germline, CDR1 is KGHSY and CDR2 is FQNENV. This CDR3 is 15 amino acids long. V was clipped by 2 bases and J by 5 bases, with 15 bases between them. CDR3 nucleotide sequence: TGTGCCAGCAGCCAACTGGGGGGGCTTCGAACTGAAGCTTTCTTT. It translates to CASSQLGGLRTEAFF.

The chain recombines TRBV5-1 with TRBJ1-1; possibly TRBD1 for D (6 bases). V lost 0 bases and J 5 bases, leaving 14 bases between the germline ends. CDR1 SGHRS and CDR2 YFSETQ come from the germline V gene. The CDR3 has 15 residues. The CDR3 loop reads CASSLEGGKWTEAFF. In nucleotides, the CDR3 is TGCGCCAGCAGCTTGGAGGGGGGGAAATGGACTGAAGCTTTCTTT.

The chain uses TRBV5-4 and TRBJ2-6; D is perhaps TRBD1 (5 bases). This CDR3 is built from 18 residues. Trimming removed 4 bases from V and 0 bases from J, with 17 bases in between. Germline V gene data show CDR1 as SGHNT and CDR2 as YYREEE (reference sequence). CDR3 residues: CASSRTFQGNSGANVLTF. DNA of the CDR3: TGTGCCAGCAGCCGGACATTTCAAGGAAACTCTGGGGCCAACGTCCTGACTTTC.

In its sample, this clone was seen a few times. The chain combines TRBV6-5 with TRBJ1-2; the match to TRBD1 covers 8 bases. Looked up from germline, CDR1 is MNHEY and CDR2 is SVGAGI. The CDR3 totals 15 residues. The trim removed 6 bases at V and 0 bases at J, leaving 6 bases unmatched. This CDR3 reads CASSPGTGANYGYTF. The DNA for the CDR3 is TGTGCCAGCAGCCCCGGGACAGGTGCTAACTATGGCTACACCTTC.

The V gene is TRBV4-1, the J gene TRBJ2-2; 9 bases are shared with TRBD2. Looked up from germline, CDR1 is MGHRA and CDR2 is YSYEKL. The V gene end was trimmed by 0 bases and the J gene end by 2 bases; junction bases not matched to a gene: 4. The CDR3 is 17 residues long. The CDR3 coding sequence is TGCGCCAGCAGCCAAGACGGCGGGGGGGCCAACACCGGGGAGCTGTTTTTT. Translation gives CASSQDGGGANTGELFF.

V usage is TRBV5-5 and J usage is TRBJ1-2; tentative D call: TRBD1 (5 bases). CDR3 length: 13 residues. The germline V gene has CDR1 SGHKS and CDR2 YYEKEE (reference sequence). V was pared by 0 bases and J by 9 bases, with 12 bases between. The CDR3 DNA is TGTGCCAGCAGCTTGGGCCAGGGAAGGAGCTACACCTTC. The encoded protein is CASSLGQGRSYTF.

As regards this clone: The same CDR3 is also encoded by other DNA sequences in this sample. The chain joins TRBV7-2 to TRBJ1-2, with no clear D. Germline V lookup: CDR1 SGHTA, CDR2 FQGNSA. This CDR3 contains 13 residues. V lost 5 bases, J lost 2 bases, and 9 bases lay in between. DNA for the CDR3: TGTGCCAGCAGCCCCGACAAGAACTATGGCTACACCTTC. Translation gives CASSPDKNYGYTF. Full variable domain (outside the CDR3, taken from reference TRBV7-2 and TRBJ1-2): GAGVSQSPSNKVTEKGKDVELRCDPISGHTALYWYRQSLGQGLEFLIYFQGNSAPDKSGLPSDRFSAERTGGSVSTLTIQRTQQEDSAVYLCASSPDKNYGYTFGSGTRLTVV.

V is TRBV6-5 and J is TRBJ2-7; D might be TRBD2 (5 bases). V was trimmed by 4 bases and J by 8 bases, leaving 15 bases between them. Germline V gene sequence: CDR1 MNHEY, CDR2 SVGAGI. The CDR3 has 13 residues. In DNA form, the CDR3 reads TGTGCCAGCAGTTCCTATGACTACTCCCAGCAGTACTTC. It specifies CASSSYDYSQQYF.

The rearrangement uses TRBV30 and TRBJ1-5; a possible D gene is TRBD1 (5 bases). This CDR3 contains 14 residues. CDR1 and CDR2 (germline): GTSNPN, SVGIG (reference sequence). V dropped 3 bases and J dropped 5 bases, with 14 bases sitting between them. The CDR3, as DNA: TGTGCCTGGAGCAGGGTGACAGCAGATCAGCCCCAGCATTTT. Translating it yields CAWSRVTADQPQHF.

The chain carries TRBV7-8 and TRBJ2-7; possibly TRBD1 for D (5 bases). Per the germline V gene, CDR1 is SGHVS and CDR2 is FQNEAQ. This CDR3 comprises 14 residues. V gave up 3 bases and J gave up 2 bases, with 11 bases separating them. The CDR3 loop is CASSFGDSPYEQYF. The CDR3 DNA sequence: TGTGCCAGCAGCTTTGGAGACAGTCCCTACGAGCAGTACTTC.

The gene calls are TRBV5-1 and TRBJ1-1, with 12 bases matching TRBD1. CDR3 length: 14 residues. V lost 3 bases, J lost 6 bases, and 3 bases stayed unmatched. Germline lookup yields CDR1 SGHRS and CDR2 YFSETQ. CDR3 nucleotide sequence: TGCGCCAGCAGCTGGGGACAGGGGGCCGCTGAAGCTTTCTTT. It is translated as CASSWGQGAAEAFF.

This clone has just a few counts. The rearrangement uses TRBV6-5 and TRBJ1-5; possible D gene TRBD1, 5 bases. The CDR3 contains 12 residues. V was shortened by 11 bases and J by 5 bases, with 13 bases between the two germline ends. CDR1 and CDR2 (germline): MNHEY, SVGAGI. CDR3 DNA sequence: TGTGCCCCGGAGTGGGGGGATCAGCCCCAGCATTTT. Residues: CAPEWGDQPQHF.